The entry below describes one T cell receptor (beta chain). This record belongs to a study of blood T cell repertoires in COVID-19. Study overall: T cells, B-cell-depleted T cells, or PBMCs supplied cDNA or gDNA.

Only in-frame clones appear in the TCRdb table, and some are missing; sequencing was by immunoSEQ multiplex PCR. The sample yields around 160,000 clones, 70% to 90% seen once. Trimming removed 6 bases at V and 7 bases at J, with 16 bases between. CDR3 length: 13 residues. The V gene's germline CDR1 is MDHEN and CDR2 SYDVKM. The V call is TRBV28, the J call TRBJ2-7; tentative D call: TRBD2 (5 bases). The sample taken for sequencing was peripheral blood. The receptor comes from a man in his fifties or sixties with active or convalescent COVID-19. CDR3 sequence: CASSRTRGGEQYF. CDR3 DNA: TGTGCCAGCAGCCGGACGAGAGGAGGAGAGCAGTACTTC.